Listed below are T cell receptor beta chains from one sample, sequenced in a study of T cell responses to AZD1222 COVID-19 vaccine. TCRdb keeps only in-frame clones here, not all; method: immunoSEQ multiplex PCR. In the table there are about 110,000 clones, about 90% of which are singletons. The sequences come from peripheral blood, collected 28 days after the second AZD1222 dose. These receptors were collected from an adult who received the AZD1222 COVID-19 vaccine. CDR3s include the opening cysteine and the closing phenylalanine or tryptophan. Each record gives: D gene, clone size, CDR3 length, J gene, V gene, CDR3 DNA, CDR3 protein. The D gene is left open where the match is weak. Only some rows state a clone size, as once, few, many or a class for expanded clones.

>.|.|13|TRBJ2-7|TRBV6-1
TGTGCCAGCAGTGAAACCCAGGCCTACGAGCAGTACTTC
CASSETQAYEQYF
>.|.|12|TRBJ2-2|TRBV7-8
TGTGCCAGCAGCCTCGGGACCGGGGAGCTGTTTTTT
CASSLGTGELFF
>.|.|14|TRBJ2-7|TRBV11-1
TGTGCCAGCAGCTCTCGGAACAGTTTCGCCGAGCAGTACTTC
CASSSRNSFAEQYF
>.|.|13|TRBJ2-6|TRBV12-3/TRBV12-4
TGTGCCAGCAGTTCATCCGGAGCCAACGTCCTGACTTTC
CASSSSGANVLTF
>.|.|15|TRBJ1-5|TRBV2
TGTGCCAGCAGTGAAACGGACAGAACGGCTCAGCCCCAGCATTTT
CASSETDRTAQPQHF
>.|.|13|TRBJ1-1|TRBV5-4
TGTGCCAGCAGCTTCAAGGCGAACACTGAAGCTTTCTTT
CASSFKANTEAFF
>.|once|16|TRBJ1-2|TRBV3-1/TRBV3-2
TGTGCCAGCAGCCCGACTACAGGGAATACTAACTATGGCTACACCTTC
CASSPTTGNTNYGYTF
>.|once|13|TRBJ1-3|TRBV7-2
TGTGCCAGCAGCTTCGGACACCGAAACACCATATATTTT
CASSFGHRNTIYF
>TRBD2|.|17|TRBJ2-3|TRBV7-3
TGTGCCAGCAGCTTAACGTCGGTAGCGGGGCCCACAGATACGCAGTATTTT
CASSLTSVAGPTDTQYF
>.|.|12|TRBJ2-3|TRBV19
TGTGCCAGTAGTATCGAAGGAGATACGCAGTATTTT
CASSIEGDTQYF
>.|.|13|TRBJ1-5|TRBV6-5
TGTGCCAGCACAGGGTATCTAAATCAGCCCCAGCATTTT
CASTGYLNQPQHF
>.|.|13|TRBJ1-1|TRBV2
TGTGCCAGCAGTGAAGCTCCCGACACTGAAGCTTTCTTT
CASSEAPDTEAFF
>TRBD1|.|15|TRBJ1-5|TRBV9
TGTGCCAGCAGCAAACAGACAGGGCTGGGTCAGCCCCAGCATTTT
CASSKQTGLGQPQHF
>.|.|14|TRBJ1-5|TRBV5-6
TGTGCCAGCAGCTTGGGGGGCAGCAATCAGCCCCAGCATTTT
CASSLGGSNQPQHF
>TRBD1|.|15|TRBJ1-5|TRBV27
TGTGCCAGCAGTCCCCGGGACAGGGGGAACCAGCCCCAGCATTTT
CASSPRDRGNQPQHF
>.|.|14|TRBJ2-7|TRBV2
TGTGCCAGCAGCCCCTGGCAGGGGACCTACGAGCAGTACTTC
CASSPWQGTYEQYF
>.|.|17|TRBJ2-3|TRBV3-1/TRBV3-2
TGTGCCAGCAGCCAAGATCAGAGAGAAGCTAGCACAGATACGCAGTATTTT
CASSQDQREASTDTQYF
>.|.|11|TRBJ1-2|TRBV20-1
TGCAGTGCTAGTCTCGTGGATGGCTACACCTTC
CSASLVDGYTF
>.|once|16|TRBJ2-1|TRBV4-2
TGTGCCAGCAGCCAAGATGGGGGAGGCTACTACAATGAGCAGTTCTTC
CASSQDGGGYYNEQFF
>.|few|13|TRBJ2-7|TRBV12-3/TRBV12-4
TGTGCCAGCAGTCTGCAGGACTTCTACGAGCAGTACTTC
CASSLQDFYEQYF
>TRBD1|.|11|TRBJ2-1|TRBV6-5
TGTGCCAGCAACAGGGGGCCTGAGCAGTTCTTC
CASNRGPEQFF
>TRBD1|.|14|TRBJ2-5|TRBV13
TGTGCCAGCAGCTTAGGGCAGGGGGCTGAGACCCAGTACTTC
CASSLGQGAETQYF
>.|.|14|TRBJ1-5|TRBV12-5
TGTGCCTCTTCAGAAGGTGGGAGCAATCAGCCCCAGCATTTT
CASSEGGSNQPQHF
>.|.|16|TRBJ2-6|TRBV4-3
TGCGCCAGCAGCCAAGAACAGGCCTCTGGGGCCAACGTCCTGACTTTC
CASSQEQASGANVLTF
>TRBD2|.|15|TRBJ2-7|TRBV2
TGTGCCAGCAGTGCTCTGGGGCTAGCGGGGCGCGAGCAGTACTTC
CASSALGLAGREQYF